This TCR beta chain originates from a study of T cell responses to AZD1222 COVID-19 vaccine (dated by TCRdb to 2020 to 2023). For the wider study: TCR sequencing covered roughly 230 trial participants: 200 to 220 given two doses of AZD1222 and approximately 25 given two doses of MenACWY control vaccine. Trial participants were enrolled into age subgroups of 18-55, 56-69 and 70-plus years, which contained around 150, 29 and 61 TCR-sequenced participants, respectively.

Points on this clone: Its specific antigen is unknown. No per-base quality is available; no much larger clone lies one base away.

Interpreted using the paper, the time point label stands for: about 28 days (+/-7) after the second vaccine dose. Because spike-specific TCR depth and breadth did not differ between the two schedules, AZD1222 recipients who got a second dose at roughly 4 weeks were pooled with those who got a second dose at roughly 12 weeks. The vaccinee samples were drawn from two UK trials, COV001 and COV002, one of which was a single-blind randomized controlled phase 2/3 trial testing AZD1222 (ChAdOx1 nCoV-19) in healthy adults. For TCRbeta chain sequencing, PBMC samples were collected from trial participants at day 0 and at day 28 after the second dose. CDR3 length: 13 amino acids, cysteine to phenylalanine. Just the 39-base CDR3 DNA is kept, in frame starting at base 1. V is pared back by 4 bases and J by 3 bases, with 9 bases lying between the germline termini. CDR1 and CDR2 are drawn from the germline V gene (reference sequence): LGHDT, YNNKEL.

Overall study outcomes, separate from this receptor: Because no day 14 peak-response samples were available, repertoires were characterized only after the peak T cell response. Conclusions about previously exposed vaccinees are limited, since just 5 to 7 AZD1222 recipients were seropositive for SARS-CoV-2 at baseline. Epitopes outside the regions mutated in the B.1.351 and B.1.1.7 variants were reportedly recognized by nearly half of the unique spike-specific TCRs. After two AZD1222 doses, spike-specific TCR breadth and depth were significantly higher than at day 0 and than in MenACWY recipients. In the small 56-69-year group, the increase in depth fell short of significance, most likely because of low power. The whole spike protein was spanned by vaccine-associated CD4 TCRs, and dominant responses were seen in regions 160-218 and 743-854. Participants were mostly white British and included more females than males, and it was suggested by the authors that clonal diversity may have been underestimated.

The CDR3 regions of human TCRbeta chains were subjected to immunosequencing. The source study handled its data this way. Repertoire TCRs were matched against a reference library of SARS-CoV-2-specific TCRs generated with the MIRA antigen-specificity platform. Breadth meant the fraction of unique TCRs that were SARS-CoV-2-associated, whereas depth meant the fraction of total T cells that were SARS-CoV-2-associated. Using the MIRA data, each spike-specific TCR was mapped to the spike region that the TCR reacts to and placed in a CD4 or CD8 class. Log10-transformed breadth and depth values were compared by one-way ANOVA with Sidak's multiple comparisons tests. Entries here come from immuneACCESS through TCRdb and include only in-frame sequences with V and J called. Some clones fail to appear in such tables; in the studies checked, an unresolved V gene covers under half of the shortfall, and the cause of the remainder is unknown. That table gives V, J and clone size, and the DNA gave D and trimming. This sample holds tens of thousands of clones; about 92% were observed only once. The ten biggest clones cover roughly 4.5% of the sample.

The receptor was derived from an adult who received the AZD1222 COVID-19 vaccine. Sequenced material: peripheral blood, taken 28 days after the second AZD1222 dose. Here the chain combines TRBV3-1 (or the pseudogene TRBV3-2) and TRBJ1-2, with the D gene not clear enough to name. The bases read TGTGCCAGCAGCCTTGGACGGTACTATGGCTACACCTTC. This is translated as CASSLGRYYGYTF.